This section outlines one T cell receptor beta chain sequence together with its context. These data belong to a study of cytomegalovirus exposure and HLA in healthy donors. Data came from immunoSEQ multiplex PCR; TCRdb stores just in-frame clones and leaves some out. The table shows over 90,000 clones, with roughly 94% occurring only once. This TCR came from a young woman in good health and CMV-seronegative. Input material: PBMCs.

CDR3 bases: TGTGCCAGCAGCTTAGCGTTTGCAGGGAAGATGAACACTGAAGCTTTCTTT. Residues: CASSLAFAGKMNTEAFF. The chain joins TRBV7-9 to TRBJ1-1, with D tentatively TRBD1 (5 bases). There are 17 residues in the CDR3. The V end lost 0 bases, the J end lost 0 bases, and 14 bases lay between the germline ends. In germline, CDR1 is SEHNR, CDR2 FQNEAQ (reference sequence).